This TCR beta chain came from a study of blood T cell repertoires in COVID-19. Clones were read by immunoSEQ multiplex PCR, and TCRdb kept only the in-frame ones, dropping some. Among 150,000 to 200,000 clones, roughly 80% were seen once, and the ten largest hold around 10%. The CDR3 is 13 residues long. V shed 5 bases and J 7 bases; nucleotides not matched to a gene: 5. Per the germline V gene, CDR1 is MNHEY and CDR2 is SVGAGI. The genes are TRBV6-5 and TRBJ1-5; 7 nucleotides agree with TRBD1. This receptor was identified in a middle-aged man who had recovered from COVID-19. Source material: PBMCs or T cells enriched from blood (not recorded which). The CDR3 DNA is TGTGCCAGCAGTAGACAGGGTCAACAGCCCCAGCATTTT. Protein product: CASSRQGQQPQHF.